Presented here are 17 T cell receptor beta chains from one specimen sequenced in a study of cytomegalovirus exposure and HLA in healthy donors. PCR employed 60 Vbeta and 13 Jbeta primers. Assay used: immunoSEQ multiplex PCR; TCRdb lists only in-frame clones, some missing. The repertoire includes some 150,000 clones, over 80% of them detected once, and 2.9% sits in the top ten. Sequencing was carried out using PBMCs. All receptors come from a young woman in good health and CMV-seronegative.

The genes are TRBV5-1 and TRBJ2-3, with TRBD2 matching 8 bases. The CDR3 is 16 amino acids. The germline V gene has CDR1 SGHRS and CDR2 YFSETQ. V lost 4 bases and J lost 4; bases outside the gene matches: 11. This CDR3 is CASSKSGTSGSDTQYF. In nucleotides, the CDR3 is TGCGCCAGCAGCAAATCCGGGACTAGTGGTTCAGATACGCAGTATTTT. The whole variable domain, remainder taken from reference TRBV5-1 and TRBJ2-3, is KAGVTQTPRYLIKTRGQQVTLSCSPISGHRSVSWYQQTPGQGLQFLFEYFSETQRNKGNFPGRFSGRQFSNSRSEMNVSTLELGDSALYLCASSKSGTSGSDTQYFGPGTRLTVL.

There are a few counts of this clone. The J gene is TRBJ2-7, the V gene TRBV2, with 8 bases identical to TRBD2. There are 15 residues in the CDR3. Germline lookup yields CDR1 SNHLY and CDR2 FYNNEI. Germline trimming cut 7 bases from V and 0 bases from J; bases unmatched to any gene: 8. The CDR3 DNA reads as TGTGCCAGCACCCCCCCCGGGACTAGCTCCTACGAGCAGTACTTC. This codes for CASTPPGTSSYEQYF. The full variable domain, its missing parts supplied by reference TRBV2 and TRBJ2-7, is EPEVTQTPSHQVTQMGQEVILRCVPISNHLYFYWYRQILGQKVEFLVSFYNNEISEKSEIFDDQFSVERPDGSNFTLKIRSTKLEDSAMYFCASTPPGTSSYEQYFGPGTRLTVT.

This clone has a handful of counts. Distinct nucleotide sequences in the sample also encode this CDR3. V and J are TRBV29-1 and TRBJ1-4, with 9 bases aligning to TRBD1. Germline V gene lookup returns CDR1 SQVTM and CDR2 ANQGSEA. V was pared by 4 bases and J by 7 bases, with 7 bases of the junction left unmatched. The CDR3 runs 14 residues. In DNA form, the CDR3 reads TGCAGCGTTGCTCCGGGACAGGGCGGTGAAAAACTGTTTTTT. Translating gives CSVAPGQGGEKLFF. The full variable domain, its missing parts supplied by reference TRBV29-1 and TRBJ1-4, is SAVISQKPSRDICQRGTSLTIQCQVDSQVTMMFWYRQQPGQSLTLIATANQGSEATYESGFVIDKFPISRPNLTFSTLTVSNMSPEDSSIYLCSVAPGQGGEKLFFGSGTQLSVL.

The V and J genes are TRBV30 and TRBJ1-4, with D perhaps matching TRBD1 (5 bases). The V gene's germline CDR1 is GTSNPN and CDR2 SVGIG (reference sequence). The CDR3 extends over 13 amino acids. The V end was cut by 4 bases, the J end by 8 bases, with 14 bases between. CDR3: CAWKGWGREKLFF. The CDR3 region has the DNA TGTGCCTGGAAGGGGTGGGGCCGCGAAAAACTGTTTTTT.

The chain links TRBV5-1 to TRBJ1-3; TRBD1 aligns across 7 bases. Trimming took 4 bases from V and 4 from J; bases not matched to a gene: 5. The germline CDR1 and CDR2 sequences are SGHRS and YFSETQ. CDR3 size: 14 residues. CDR3 in amino acids: CASSRQGGGNTIYF. CDR3 sequence (DNA): TGCGCCAGCAGCCGACAGGGAGGAGGAAACACCATATATTTT.

This clone was seen only a few times. V is TRBV30 and J is TRBJ1-4; the D gene is possibly TRBD1 (5 bases). Trimming removed 1 base from V and 7 bases from J, with 10 bases in between. The CDR3 extends over 13 amino acids. Germline lookup yields CDR1 GTSNPN and CDR2 SVGIG (reference sequence). Here the CDR3 DNA reads TGTGCCTGGAGTGGATGGGGCGTTGAAAAACTGTTTTTT. It encodes CAWSGWGVEKLFF.

The chain has TRBV5-6 and TRBJ1-4; D gene uncertain. Germline CDR1 SGHDT, CDR2 YYEEEE. The CDR3 runs to 13 residues. V was clipped by 4 bases and J by 4 bases, with 8 bases between them. The CDR3 protein is CASSAVGNEKLFF. The CDR3 region has the DNA TGTGCCAGCAGCGCGGTTGGTAATGAAAAACTGTTTTTT.

The chain couples TRBV7-9 to TRBJ2-5; D is possibly TRBD2 (6 bases). The J call may be wrong; the DNA end is better matched by TRBJ2-7. From germline, CDR1 is SEHNR and CDR2 FQNEAQ (reference sequence). CDR3 size: 14 residues. The CDR3, as DNA: TGTGCCAGCAGCTTCTGGGGGAGGAGTTCCGAGCAGTACTTC. Its translation: CASSFWGRSSEQYF.

CDR3 nucleotide sequence: TGTGCCAGCAGCGATGACAGGGTAGTCACACGGCGTACGCAGTATTTT. Its translation: CASSDDRVVTRRTQYF. The chain is built from TRBV7-2 and TRBJ2-3, with 7 bases that match TRBD1. Trimming cost V 5 bases and J 8 bases; bases outside gene matches: 16. Germline V lookup: CDR1 SGHTA, CDR2 FQGNSA. The length of the CDR3 is 16 residues. The full variable domain, completed using reference TRBV7-2 and TRBJ2-3, is GAGVSQSPSNKVTEKGKDVELRCDPISGHTALYWYRQSLGQGLEFLIYFQGNSAPDKSGLPSDRFSAERTGGSVSTLTIQRTQQEDSAVYLCASSDDRVVTRRTQYFGPGTRLTVL.

The chain is built from TRBV19 and TRBJ2-7; D not resolved. Germline CDR1 is LNHDA and CDR2 is SQIVND (reference sequence). This CDR3 region has 13 residues. V shed 5 bases and J shed 0 bases, with 8 bases lying between them. CDR3 loop: CASSFSYSYEQYF. The CDR3 DNA follows: TGTGCCAGTAGTTTTAGTTACTCCTACGAGCAGTACTTC.

This clone occurred once. The chain joins TRBV4-2 to TRBJ2-3; 7 nucleotides align to TRBD1. The germline CDR1 and CDR2 sequences are LGHNA and YNFKEQ. The CDR3 has 16 amino acids. Trimming at V came to 1 base and at J to 4 bases, leaving 8 bases not matched to a gene. The CDR3 DNA reads as TGTGCCAGCAGCCAAGTACGGATTCAGGGGGCAGATACGCAGTATTTT. Translated: CASSQVRIQGADTQYF.

The CDR3 loop reads CSARERNEQFF. In DNA, the CDR3 is TGCAGTGCTAGAGAGCGGAATGAGCAGTTCTTC. The rearrangement uses TRBV20-1 and TRBJ2-1; D is unresolved. Germline-derived CDR1 and CDR2 are DFQATT and SNEGSKA (reference sequence). V was clipped by 0 bases and J by 7 bases, with 4 bases between them. This CDR3 spans 11 amino acids.

The chain employs TRBV9 and TRBJ2-7; 8 nucleotides agree with TRBD2. The ends lost 4 bases at V and 3 bases at J; junction bases unmatched: 6. The CDR3 sequence is 14 residues long. The V gene's germline CDR1 is SGDLS and CDR2 YYNGEE. CDR3 region: CASSSDGGGYEQYF. The CDR3, as DNA: TGTGCCAGCAGCTCCGACGGGGGGGGCTACGAGCAGTACTTC. The whole variable domain, remainder taken from reference TRBV9 and TRBJ2-7, is DSGVTQTPKHLITATGQRVTLRCSPRSGDLSVYWYQQSLDQGLQFLIQYYNGEERAKGNILERFSAQQFPDLHSELNLSSLELGDSALYFCASSSDGGGYEQYFGPGTRLTVT.

The chain joins TRBV5-4 to TRBJ2-1; 8 bases are a match to TRBD2. The V and J ends lost 6 bases and 0 bases, in that order; junction bases with no gene match: 5. The germline V gene encodes CDR1 SGHNT and CDR2 YYREEE (reference sequence). This CDR3 contains 15 residues. The CDR3 bases are TGTGCCAGCAACGGACTAGCTGGCTCCTACAATGAGCAGTTCTTC. Protein sequence: CASNGLAGSYNEQFF.

The chain employs TRBV5-1 and TRBJ1-1, with 9 bases identical to TRBD1. The germline gives CDR1 SGHRS, CDR2 YFSETQ. V shed 0 bases and J 10 bases; nucleotides not matched to a gene: 13. This CDR3 has 16 amino acids. The CDR3, as DNA: TGCGCCAGCAGCTTGGGTGGACAGGGGCGTTTCCGTGGAGCTTTCTTT. This codes for CASSLGGQGRFRGAFF.

With respect to this clone: This sample includes further DNA sequences coding for the same CDR3. The V call is TRBV7-2, the J call TRBJ1-1, with D uncertain. This CDR3 region has 18 residues. Germline CDR1 and CDR2: SGHTA and FQGNSA. Trimming shortened V by 0 bases and J by 2 bases, and 19 bases separated the two germline ends. This chain's CDR3 is CASSLALGGRGLNTEAFF. The DNA for the CDR3 is TGTGCCAGCAGCTTAGCGCTTGGAGGCAGAGGGCTCAACACTGAAGCTTTCTTT.

The chain carries TRBV27 and TRBJ1-4, with 7 positions matching TRBD1. The CDR3 runs 13 residues. With 6 bases clipped from V and 4 bases from J, the junction kept 2 bases outside the gene matches. Germline values: CDR1 MNHEY, CDR2 SMNVEV (reference sequence). As DNA, the CDR3 is TGTGCCAGCAGGACAGGGAATAATGAAAAACTGTTTTTT. This sequence encodes CASRTGNNEKLFF.